This entry is about one T cell receptor (beta chain). Its antigen is unidentified. This record comes from a study of beta chain features in type 1 diabetes. Whole-study context: Comparable age, gender and cell yields were observed in patients relative to healthy donors. Study-level points and caveats: Any HLA-type effect on TCRB rearrangement remained unresolved here. Individuals with type 1 diabetes displayed fewer insertions and more deletions at VDJ junctions. Type 1 diabetes patients had moderately but significantly shorter TCRB CDR3s in all four CD4+ subsets.

Every bit of the isolated RNA underwent reverse transcription, so sequencing read expressed TCRB transcripts. Libraries were prepared by immunoSEQ multiplex PCR; TCRdb keeps only in-frame clonotypes and omits some of them. Altogether some 290,000 clones are present, 13% to 15% being singletons, with the ten largest covering approximately 0.015%. The V end lost 3 bases, the J end lost 3 bases, and 15 bases lay between the germline ends. CDR3 size: 15 residues. CDR1 and CDR2 from the germline V gene are MNHEY and SMNVEV (reference sequence). Markers CD45RO/CCR7/CD25/CD127/CD95/CD27 served to sort CD4+ naive, central memory, regulatory and stem cell-like memory cells.

The chain uses TRBV27 and TRBJ2-7, with D tentatively TRBD2 (5 bases). Input material: naive CD4+ T cells from blood. The sequence was obtained from a man aged 25-40 years with type 1 diabetes. CDR3 DNA sequence: TGTGCCAGCAGTTTTGTGGCGAGGGATATCTACGAGCAGTACTTC. It encodes CASSFVARDIYEQYF.